This T cell receptor beta chain appears in the sequencing data of a study of cytomegalovirus exposure and HLA in healthy donors. General study findings and limits: In a later analysis, most CMV-associated TCR beta chains appeared HLA-restricted. Specificity for CMV antigens was confirmed in vitro for a few of the CMV-associated chains. Most subjects had HLA-A and HLA-B alleles reportedly predicted accurately by TCR beta sequences. When analyzed later, a missense DCLRE1C variant was found to be linked to TCR beta V- and J-gene trimming.

With 60 Vbeta and 13 Jbeta primers, the PCR was carried out. Data came from immunoSEQ multiplex PCR; TCRdb stores just in-frame clones and leaves some out. The repertoire holds some 140,000 clones, with around 63% as singletons. Remarks on this clone: Its target is not known.

Trimming took 4 bases from V and 5 from J; bases not matched to a gene: 6. The CDR3 has 16 amino acids. Germline V gene lookup returns CDR1 KGHSH and CDR2 LQKENI. Input material: PBMCs. This chain connects TRBV18 to TRBJ2-2; 11 nucleotides line up with TRBD2. The clonotype comes from a human donor in good health. This CDR3 is CASSLTGTSGTGELFF. The CDR3 nucleotides read TGTGCCAGCTCACTAACCGGGACTAGCGGAACCGGGGAGCTGTTTTTT. The whole variable domain, remainder taken from reference TRBV18 and TRBJ2-2, is NAGVMQNPRHLVRRRGQEARLRCSPMKGHSHVYWYRQLPEEGLKFMVYLQKENIIDESGMPKERFSAEFPKEGPSILRIQQVVRGDSAAYFCASSLTGTSGTGELFFGEGSRLTVL.